The 21 T cell receptor beta chains in this list originate from one sample, sequenced in a study of shared T cell receptors in the human thymus. The assay was immunoSEQ multiplex PCR, and TCRdb's table has in-frame clones only and misses some. The data show just under 550,000 clones, with 75% to 80% seen just once and roughly 0.013% held by the top ten. The sample was also reused in another study, on human thymus T cells.

Sequencing used thymocytes. These TCRs come from a boy in the first two years of life with a congenital heart defect.

The V gene is TRBV14, the J gene TRBJ2-5, with TRBD2 as a possible D gene (6 bases). V was clipped by 1 base and J by 5 bases, with 11 bases between them. Per the germline V gene, CDR1 is SGHDN and CDR2 is FVKESK. CDR3 size: 14 residues. The CDR3 reads CASSQGEDGETQYF. The CDR3, as DNA: TGTGCCAGCAGCCAAGGGGAGGATGGGGAGACCCAGTACTTC.

This chain joins TRBV27 and TRBJ1-2; TRBD1 is a possible D gene (6 bases). V gave up 5 bases and J gave up 4 bases, with 11 bases separating them. Germline V gives CDR1 MNHEY, CDR2 SMNVEV (reference sequence). The CDR3 covers 13 residues. The CDR3 loop reads CASSPGAFYGYTF. The CDR3 region has the DNA TGTGCCAGCAGTCCAGGGGCTTTCTATGGCTACACCTTC.

The CDR3 nucleotides are TGCAGCGCGACAGGGGGAGAGACCCAGTACTTC. As protein: CSATGGETQYF. V gene TRBV29-1 combines with J gene TRBJ2-5, with 9 bases matching TRBD1. V lost 7 bases to trimming and J lost 4 bases; unmatched junction nucleotides: 1. The CDR3 is 11 residues long. Germline CDR1 and CDR2: SQVTM and ANQGSEA.

The chain carries TRBV5-4 and TRBJ1-1; the D is unclear. CDR3 length equals 15 residues. With 0 bases removed from V and 0 bases from J, the gap between germline ends came to 9 bases. Germline V gene lookup returns CDR1 SGHNT and CDR2 YYREEE (reference sequence). The DNA of the CDR3 is TGTGCCAGCAGCTTGGGGGCGGGCCTGAACACTGAAGCTTTCTTT. It codes for CASSLGAGLNTEAFF. Combining the CDR3 with reference TRBV5-4 and TRBJ1-1 gives the whole variable domain ETGVTQSPTHLIKTRGQQVTLRCSSQSGHNTVSWYQQALGQGPQFIFQYYREEENGRGNFPPRFSGLQFPNYSSELNVNALELDDSALYLCASSLGAGLNTEAFFGQGTRLTVV.

The chain employs TRBV7-2 and TRBJ2-5; a possible D gene is TRBD2 (6 bases). V dropped 5 bases and J dropped 2 bases, with 15 bases sitting between them. CDR3 size: 15 residues. Germline V gene sequence: CDR1 SGHTA, CDR2 FQGNSA. The CDR3 DNA sequence: TGTGCCAGCAGCACCCGGGGACTCCCACAAGAGACCCAGTACTTC. Translated, it gives CASSTRGLPQETQYF.

The chain couples TRBV18 to TRBJ2-2; 9 nucleotides agree with TRBD2. Looked up from germline, CDR1 is KGHSH and CDR2 is LQKENI. J gave up 4 bases and V 0 bases, and 9 bases lay outside the gene matches. CDR3 length: 18 residues. The CDR3 DNA is TGTGCCAGCTCACCACCGGTTCTAGCGGGGCCCCCCACCGGGGAGCTGTTTTTT. This translates into CASSPPVLAGPPTGELFF. The full variable domain, with the rest looked up from reference TRBV18 and TRBJ2-2, is NAGVMQNPRHLVRRRGQEARLRCSPMKGHSHVYWYRQLPEEGLKFMVYLQKENIIDESGMPKERFSAEFPKEGPSILRIQQVVRGDSAAYFCASSPPVLAGPPTGELFFGEGSRLTVL.

Here the CDR3 reads CASTLQLGPSGVPQETQYF. The CDR3 bases are TGTGCCAGCACCCTGCAACTGGGTCCTAGCGGGGTACCCCAAGAGACCCAGTACTTC. V is TRBV5-4 and J is TRBJ2-5, with TRBD2 matching 9 bases. V lost 6 bases, J lost 1 base, and 19 bases stayed unmatched. The CDR3 sequence is 19 residues long. Germline lookup yields CDR1 SGHNT and CDR2 YYREEE (reference sequence).

J is TRBJ2-2 and V is TRBV28, with 9 bases aligning to TRBD2. Germline values: CDR1 MDHEN, CDR2 SYDVKM. The V gene end was trimmed by 2 bases and the J gene end by 3 bases; junction bases not matched to a gene: 1. The CDR3 loop spans 15 amino acids. The CDR3 region is CASSLAGGDTGELFF. The CDR3 DNA follows: TGTGCCAGCAGTTTAGCGGGAGGGGACACCGGGGAGCTGTTTTTT. The variable domain in full, with the rest retrieved from reference TRBV28 and TRBJ2-2, is DVKVTQSSRYLVKRTGEKVFLECVQDMDHENMFWYRQDPGLGLRLIYFSYDVKMKEKGDIPEGYSVSREKKERFSLILESASTNQTSMYLCASSLAGGDTGELFFGEGSRLTVL.

V usage is TRBV10-3 and J usage is TRBJ2-7; TRBD2 aligns across 10 bases. The CDR3 contains 15 residues. Germline CDR1 and CDR2: ENHRY and SYGVKD. V shed 6 bases, J shed 4 bases, and the junction held 9 bases outside the gene matches. The CDR3 loop reads CAIRDSSGGLYEQYF. Here the CDR3 DNA reads TGTGCCATCAGGGACTCTAGCGGGGGTCTGTACGAGCAGTACTTC.

CDR3 sequence: CASSPGTSGRGWLFF. In DNA, the CDR3 is TGTGCCAGCTCACCCGGGACTAGCGGGAGGGGATGGCTGTTCTTC. The genes are TRBV18 and TRBJ2-1; 16 bases match TRBD2. The CDR3 sequence is 15 residues long. CDR1 is KGHSH and CDR2 is LQKENI in the germline V gene. The V segment lost 3 bases and the J segment 15 bases; nucleotides outside the gene matches: 8. The whole variable domain, filled in from reference TRBV18 and TRBJ2-1, reads NAGVMQNPRHLVRRRGQEARLRCSPMKGHSHVYWYRQLPEEGLKFMVYLQKENIIDESGMPKERFSAEFPKEGPSILRIQQVVRGDSAAYFCASSPGTSGRGWLFFGPGTRLTVL.

The V call is TRBV25-1, the J call TRBJ2-1; 14 bases agree with TRBD2. CDR3 length: 16 amino acids. The V gene end was trimmed by 5 bases and the J gene end by 6 bases; junction bases not matched to a gene: 6. Germline-derived CDR1 and CDR2 are MGHDK and SYGVNS. CDR3 sequence reads: CASSSIGLAGGNEQFF. CDR3 bases: TGTGCCAGCAGTTCAATAGGACTAGCGGGAGGCAATGAGCAGTTCTTC.

This clone showed up just once. The chain has TRBV6-1 and TRBJ1-5, with TRBD1 as a possible D gene (5 bases). CDR1 and CDR2 from the germline V gene are MNHNS and SASEGT. Trimming removed 5 bases from V and 7 bases from J, with 18 bases in between. The CDR3 sequence is 15 residues long. The CDR3 DNA is TGTGCCAGCAGTTTCCCATGGGGCCCTAAACAGCCCCAGCATTTT. Its translation is CASSFPWGPKQPQHF.

This clone was recorded once. V and J are TRBV27 and TRBJ2-7, with TRBD2 as a possible D gene (5 bases). Trimming left V 5 bases short and J 2 bases short, with 16 bases between. The CDR3 length is 15 residues. Per the germline V gene, CDR1 is MNHEY and CDR2 is SMNVEV (reference sequence). CDR3 amino acids: CASSPHGMGAYEQYF. In DNA form, the CDR3 reads TGTGCCAGCAGTCCACACGGTATGGGAGCCTACGAGCAGTACTTC.

To note about this clone: The junction does not match germline at one end; this may be a read error. The rearrangement joins TRBV18 to TRBJ1-1, with D possibly TRBD1 on 6 matching bases. The CDR3 has 15 residues. Germline V lookup: CDR1 KGHSH, CDR2 LQKENI. CDR3 DNA: TGTGCCAGCCCACCAGGTTGGGGGCCCGACACTGAAGCTTTCTTT. Translated: CASPPGWGPDTEAFF.

The J gene is TRBJ1-2, the V gene TRBV20-1; D unresolved. Germline V gene sequence: CDR1 DFQATT, CDR2 SNEGSKA (reference sequence). The V gene lost 6 bases and the J gene lost 7 bases, with 12 bases spanning the gap. This CDR3 spans 11 amino acids. The CDR3 is CSANSGLGYTF. CDR3 sequence (DNA): TGCAGTGCCAATTCAGGTCTTGGCTACACCTTC.

For this clone: One end of the junction does not line up with germline, which may come from a read error. The V gene is TRBV11-3, the J gene TRBJ2-1, with a weak D call TRBD2 (5 bases). The CDR3 is 13 amino acids. Germline loops: CDR1 SGHNT, CDR2 YENEEA. The DNA of the CDR3 is TGTGCCAGCAGATTAGAGGCGGGTACTGAGCAGTTCTTC. It yields the protein CASRLEAGTEQFF. Supplemented by reference TRBV11-3 and TRBJ2-1, the full variable domain reads EAGVVQSPRYKIIEKKQPVAFWCNPISGHNTLYWYLQNLGQGPELLIRYENEEAVDDSQLPKDRFSAERLKGVDSTLKIQPAELGDSAVYLCASRLEAGTEQFFGPGTRLTVL.

In this sample, this clone turned up a few times. The chain uses TRBV4-1 and TRBJ2-5, with D possibly being TRBD2 (6 bases). V gave up 0 bases and J gave up 0 bases, with 8 bases separating them. Germline CDR1 reads MGHRA; CDR2 reads YSYEKL. The CDR3 is 15 amino acids. The DNA of the CDR3 is TGCGCCAGCAGCCAAGATGGGGGGAACCAAGAGACCCAGTACTTC. Its protein product is CASSQDGGNQETQYF.

The chain joins TRBV10-3 to TRBJ2-7, with 13 bases identical to TRBD2. The V gene end was trimmed by 2 bases and the J gene end by 3 bases; junction bases not matched to a gene: 4. The CDR3 runs to 16 residues. The germline gives CDR1 ENHRY, CDR2 SYGVKD. CDR3 region: CAISEPGTSGNYEQYF. The CDR3 DNA is TGTGCCATCAGTGAGCCTGGGACTAGCGGGAACTACGAGCAGTACTTC.

The V and J genes are TRBV9 and TRBJ2-5; possibly TRBD2 for D (6 bases). Per the germline V gene, CDR1 is SGDLS and CDR2 is YYNGEE. This CDR3 comprises 14 residues. V dropped 3 bases and J dropped 2 bases, with 11 bases sitting between them. The CDR3 DNA reads TGTGCCAGCAGCGGGAGGGAACGACAAGAGACCCAGTACTTC. This codes for CASSGRERQETQYF.

Here the CDR3 reads CASSSNSSGHLYSNQPQHF. The CDR3 DNA follows: TGTGCCAGCAGCTCGAATAGTAGTGGGCACCTTTATAGCAATCAGCCCCAGCATTTT. V is TRBV7-2 and J is TRBJ1-5; D not resolved. The CDR3 has 19 amino acids. Per the germline V gene, CDR1 is SGHTA and CDR2 is FQGNSA. Trimming stripped 4 bases from V and 0 bases from J, with 22 bases between.

The chain uses TRBV20-1 and TRBJ1-1; D ambiguous. This CDR3 has 9 residues. Germline values: CDR1 DFQATT, CDR2 SNEGSKA (reference sequence). Trimming left V 3 bases short and J 10 bases short, with 6 bases between. The CDR3 here is CSARVGAFF. As DNA, the CDR3 is TGCAGTGCTAGGGTCGGAGCTTTCTTT.